Below are 23 T cell receptor beta chains sequenced from a single sample in a study of Ad26.COV2.S vaccination and SARS-CoV-2 variants. Treatment indicated: approximately 18 received Ad26.COV2.S at low or high dose, single or two shots; 5 received placebo; per-sample allocation not given. Day 63 after the first injection of vaccine or placebo was the sampling time. The assay was immunoSEQ multiplex PCR, and TCRdb's table has in-frame clones only and misses some. The table lists fewer than 900,000 clones, around 90% of them singletons. The sample was peripheral blood, taken in a trial of Ad26.COV2.S vaccine versus placebo. Source of these receptors: a person between 18 and 65 years old who received the Ad26.COV2.S COVID-19 vaccine or a placebo.

The gene calls are TRBV18 and TRBJ1-2; TRBD1 aligns across 9 bases. CDR3 length equals 14 residues. Germline V gene lookup returns CDR1 KGHSH and CDR2 LQKENI. V shed 3 bases, J shed 8 bases, and the junction held 7 bases outside the gene matches. Here the CDR3 DNA reads TGTGCCAGCTCACCCTCGGGGACAGGGAAGGGCTACACCTTC. Translated, it gives CASSPSGTGKGYTF.

This chain links TRBV7-9 with TRBJ2-7, with D possibly TRBD1 on 6 matching bases. Trimming shortened V by 4 bases and J by 1 base, and 8 bases separated the two germline ends. The CDR3 contains 13 residues. The V gene's germline CDR1 is SEHNR and CDR2 FQNEAQ (reference sequence). CDR3 residues: CASSWTASYEQYF. In DNA form, the CDR3 reads TGTGCCAGCAGCTGGACAGCATCCTACGAGCAGTACTTC. The variable domain in full, completed from reference TRBV7-9 and TRBJ2-7, reads DTGVSQNPRHKITKRGQNVTFRCDPISEHNRLYWYRQTLGQGPEFLTYFQNEAQLEKSRLLSDRFSAERPKGSFSTLEIQRTEQGDSAMYLCASSWTASYEQYFGPGTRLTVT.

The rearrangement links TRBV12-3 or TRBV12-4 to TRBJ2-2, with a possible D match to TRBD1 (5 bases). This CDR3 has 13 amino acids. V was cut by 5 bases and J by 4 bases, with 8 bases left in between. CDR3 coding DNA: TGTGCCAGCAGTGGAAGGGGCACCGGGGAGCTGTTTTTT. Translated, it gives CASSGRGTGELFF.

This sequence joins TRBV19 and TRBJ1-2, with TRBD1 matching 7 bases. The trim removed 5 bases at V and 8 bases at J, leaving 11 bases unmatched. The CDR3 is made up of 14 amino acids. CDR1 LNHDA and CDR2 SQIVND come from the germline V gene (reference sequence). In DNA, the CDR3 is TGTGCCAGTAGTCCACAGACAGGGTCTGGGGGCTACACCTTC. Protein sequence: CASSPQTGSGGYTF.

This clone was observed a single time. The rearrangement uses TRBV5-1 and TRBJ2-3; D is undetermined. CDR3 length equals 14 residues. In germline, CDR1 is SGHRS, CDR2 YFSETQ. V was cut by 1 base and J by 2 bases, with 8 bases left in between. CDR3 nucleotides: TGCGCCAGCAGCTTGACGACGATCACAGATACGCAGTATTTT. It translates to CASSLTTITDTQYF.

The chain employs TRBV2 and TRBJ2-5, with 10 bases identical to TRBD2. The CDR3 is 17 amino acids. V dropped 6 bases and J dropped 3; count of bases not matched to a gene: 13. Germline lookup yields CDR1 SNHLY and CDR2 FYNNEI. CDR3 nucleotides: TGTGCCAGCAGATTAATAGCGGGAGGCCCCAGAAAAGAGACCCAGTACTTC. Translating gives CASRLIAGGPRKETQYF. The full variable domain, completed using reference TRBV2 and TRBJ2-5, is EPEVTQTPSHQVTQMGQEVILRCVPISNHLYFYWYRQILGQKVEFLVSFYNNEISEKSEIFDDQFSVERPDGSNFTLKIRSTKLEDSAMYFCASRLIAGGPRKETQYFGPGTRLLVL.

The J gene is TRBJ2-3, the V gene TRBV13; 8 bases fit TRBD2. The CDR3 has 12 residues. Germline assignment: CDR1 PRHDT and CDR2 FYEKMQ (reference sequence). The V segment lost 4 bases and the J segment 11 bases; nucleotides outside the gene matches: 5. As DNA, the CDR3 is TGTGCCAGCAGCTCGGGACTAGTGGAGCAGTATTTT. It translates to CASSSGLVEQYF.

This rearrangement joins TRBV29-1 to TRBJ2-1; 10 bases align to TRBD1. CDR3 length: 14 amino acids. CDR1 SQVTM and CDR2 ANQGSEA come from the germline V gene. J was trimmed by 6 bases and V by 3 bases; bases with no gene match: 5. CDR3 amino acids: CSVDGTGEGNEQFF. DNA for the CDR3: TGCAGCGTTGATGGGACAGGGGAAGGCAATGAGCAGTTCTTC.

The rearrangement uses TRBV4-1 and TRBJ1-1; no firm D call. The germline V gene has CDR1 MGHRA and CDR2 YSYEKL. V lost 0 bases and J 4 bases, leaving 15 bases between the germline ends. This CDR3 is built from 16 residues. The CDR3 region has the DNA TGCGCCAGCAGCCAAGATGACGGACGGCGGGGCACTGAAGCTTTCTTT. Its protein product is CASSQDDGRRGTEAFF.

The DNA for the CDR3 is TGTGCCAGCAGTGAGCACGGTGCGGCCAACTATGGCTACACCTTC. Amino acid sequence: CASSEHGAANYGYTF. The chain recombines TRBV25-1 with TRBJ1-2; D unresolved. From germline, CDR1 is MGHDK and CDR2 SYGVNS. V was trimmed by 3 bases and J by 2 bases, leaving 13 bases between them. The CDR3 runs to 15 residues.

This clone was recorded only once. The J gene is TRBJ2-1, the V gene TRBV11-3; 9 nucleotides align to TRBD1. The CDR3 has 16 residues. V shed 1 base, J shed 4 bases, and the junction held 5 bases outside the gene matches. CDR1 and CDR2 (germline): SGHNT, YENEEA. The CDR3 spells CASSLGGTGRYNEQFF. Written as DNA, the CDR3 is TGTGCCAGCAGCTTAGGGGGGACAGGGCGGTACAATGAGCAGTTCTTC.

The gene calls are TRBV10-1 and TRBJ2-3; D is perhaps TRBD1 (6 bases). Trimming removed 6 bases at V and 2 bases at J, with 21 bases between. The germline gives CDR1 WNHNN, CDR2 SYGVQD (reference sequence). The CDR3 spans 17 residues. The CDR3 DNA is TGCGCCAGCAGGAGGGGCGGACAGCCTCTAGTCACAGATACGCAGTATTTT. Translating gives CASRRGGQPLVTDTQYF.

This chain links TRBV5-4 with TRBJ2-3; D not certain. This CDR3 contains 12 residues. From germline, CDR1 is SGHNT and CDR2 YYREEE (reference sequence). The V gene lost 0 bases and the J gene lost 6 bases, with 5 bases spanning the gap. CDR3 sequence: CASSLDADTQYF. The CDR3 coding sequence is TGTGCCAGCAGCTTGGATGCGGATACGCAGTATTTT.

This clone has a single count. This chain connects TRBV20-1 to TRBJ1-2, with no clear D. The germline CDR1 and CDR2 sequences are DFQATT and SNEGSKA (reference sequence). The CDR3 runs to 11 residues. The ends were cut back, 0 bases at V and 8 bases at J, with 7 bases in the middle. The CDR3 DNA is TGCAGTGCTAGAGATCAAGGCGGCTACACCTTC. This codes for CSARDQGGYTF.

The chain employs TRBV7-9 and TRBJ2-3; 11 bases fit TRBD2. CDR1 is SEHNR and CDR2 is FQNEAQ in the germline V gene (reference sequence). The CDR3 consists of 16 residues. V lost 4 bases and J lost 2; bases outside the gene matches: 5. Written as DNA, the CDR3 is TGTGCCAGCAGCTCTTTAGCGGGGGGGTTCACAGATACGCAGTATTTT. The encoded protein is CASSSLAGGFTDTQYF.

This chain links TRBV7-8 with TRBJ2-1; D is uncertain. The ends were cut back, 5 bases at V and 0 bases at J, with 11 bases in the middle. This CDR3 is 15 amino acids long. Germline V lookup: CDR1 SGHVS, CDR2 FQNEAQ. This CDR3 reads CASSDTRRSYNEQFF. The CDR3 coding sequence is TGTGCCAGCAGCGATACACGGCGCTCCTACAATGAGCAGTTCTTC.

Comments on this clone: At the DNA level, this CDR3 is encoded by other sequences in the same sample as well. The V call is TRBV9, the J call TRBJ2-2; unclear D gene. The CDR3 has 14 amino acids. Per the germline V gene, CDR1 is SGDLS and CDR2 is YYNGEE. V dropped 0 bases and J dropped 3 bases, with 6 bases sitting between them. CDR3 amino acids: CASSVGPDTGELFF. DNA for the CDR3: TGTGCCAGCAGCGTAGGTCCAGACACCGGGGAGCTGTTTTTT.

In the case of this clone: The same CDR3 also results from other DNA sequences found in this sample. V gene TRBV6-2 or TRBV6-3 combines with J gene TRBJ2-7; unclear D gene. V lost 5 bases to trimming and J lost 4 bases, with 6 bases between them. This CDR3 region has 11 residues. The germline V gene has CDR1 MNHEY and CDR2 SVGEGT. The CDR3 loop reads CASSHTYEQYF. In nucleotides, the CDR3 is TGTGCCAGCAGTCACACTTACGAGCAGTACTTC.

J is TRBJ2-5 and V is TRBV4-3; no reliable D call. The CDR3 spans 13 residues. V lost 4 bases and J 4 bases, leaving 10 bases between the germline ends. CDR1 is LGHNA, CDR2 YSLEER, per germline. CDR3 protein: CASSRKFGETQYF. The CDR3 region has the DNA TGCGCCAGCAGCCGCAAGTTTGGAGAGACCCAGTACTTC.

This chain uses TRBV30 with TRBJ1-1; tentative D call: TRBD1 (5 bases). V was cut by 5 bases and J by 5 bases, with 12 bases left in between. The CDR3 is made up of 12 amino acids. Germline V CDR1 and CDR2: GTSNPN, SVGIG (reference sequence). The CDR3 reads CAWGDWGTEAFF. The CDR3, as DNA: TGTGCCTGGGGGGACTGGGGAACTGAAGCTTTCTTT.

This chain uses TRBV7-9 with TRBJ1-2; no reliable D call. The germline V gene has CDR1 SEHNR and CDR2 FQNEAQ (reference sequence). Between the trimmed V and J ends, which lost 0 bases and 2 bases, there was a span of 10 bases. The CDR3 consists of 15 residues. CDR3: CASSLALTRNYGYTF. The CDR3 region has the DNA TGTGCCAGCAGCTTAGCTCTAACACGGAACTATGGCTACACCTTC.

About this clone itself: Other DNA sequences within the sample encode an identical CDR3. The chain uses TRBV5-1 and TRBJ1-6, with D possibly TRBD1 on 5 matching bases. Germline V gene sequence: CDR1 SGHRS, CDR2 YFSETQ. V lost 1 base and J lost 3, with 11 bases in between. This CDR3 comprises 16 residues. CDR3 protein: CASSLTGARYNSPLHF. The CDR3 bases are TGCGCCAGCAGCTTGACTGGGGCTCGCTATAATTCACCCCTCCACTTT.

This clone was detected a few times. The gene calls are TRBV14 and TRBJ2-7, with TRBD2 matching over 11 bases. V shed 1 base and J 6 bases; nucleotides not matched to a gene: 17. The CDR3 is 19 residues long. Per germline, CDR1 SGHDN and CDR2 FVKESK. Here the CDR3 DNA reads TGTGCCAGCAGCCAAGGCAAGTGGTGGGGCGGGACTAGCGGCTCCGAGCAGTACTTC. Its translation is CASSQGKWWGGTSGSEQYF.